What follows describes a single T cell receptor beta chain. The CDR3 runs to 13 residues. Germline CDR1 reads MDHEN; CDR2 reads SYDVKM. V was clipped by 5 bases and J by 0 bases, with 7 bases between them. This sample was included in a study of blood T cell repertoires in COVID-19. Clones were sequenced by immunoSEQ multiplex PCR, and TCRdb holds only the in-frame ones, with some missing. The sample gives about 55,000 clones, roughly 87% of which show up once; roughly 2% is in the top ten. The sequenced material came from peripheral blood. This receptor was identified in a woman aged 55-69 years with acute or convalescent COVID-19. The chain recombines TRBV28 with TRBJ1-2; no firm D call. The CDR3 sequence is CASSPYSNYGYTF. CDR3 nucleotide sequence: TGTGCCAGCAGTCCGTACTCTAACTATGGCTACACCTTC.